The 4 T cell receptor beta chains given below trace back to one sample, sequenced in a study of OX40 agonist ivuxolimab in advanced cancers. Sequencing was performed with immunoSEQ multiplex PCR; in TCRdb, only in-frame clones are kept and a portion is missing. The profile shows about 60,000 clones, around 86% of them singletons. The source was CD4+ or CD8+ T cells sorted from blood, collected in a trial of the OX40 agonist ivuxolimab. The receptors derive from an adult with an advanced solid tumor such as melanoma, head and neck, liver or kidney cancer.

Note on this clone: A much larger clone lies one base from this, so it may be a read error. The CDR3 is CANKLENTEAFF. The CDR3 region has the DNA TGCGCCAATAAGTTGGAGAACACTGAAGCTTTCTTT. The rearrangement joins TRBV5-1 to TRBJ1-1; D unclear. The CDR3 has 12 amino acids. Per germline, CDR1 SGHRS and CDR2 YFSETQ. V lost 9 bases and J 1 base, leaving 10 bases between the germline ends.

This sequence joins TRBV5-1 and TRBJ2-1; 11 bases match TRBD2. V lost 7 bases, J lost 6 bases, and 12 bases stayed unmatched. The CDR3 covers 16 residues. CDR1 is SGHRS, CDR2 YFSETQ, per germline. The CDR3 region is CASVPGLAVLRNEQFF. Here the CDR3 DNA reads TGCGCCAGCGTACCGGGACTAGCGGTTCTCCGCAATGAGCAGTTCTTC.

The chain uses TRBV7-2 and TRBJ1-2, with a possible D match to TRBD1 (5 bases). This CDR3 comprises 13 residues. Trimming stripped 0 bases from V and 7 bases from J, with 9 bases between. Germline CDR1 is SGHTA and CDR2 is FQGNSA. CDR3 sequence reads: CASSLADNSGYTF. DNA for the CDR3: TGTGCCAGCAGCTTAGCGGACAATAGTGGCTACACCTTC.

The rearrangement uses TRBV7-2 and TRBJ1-2; TRBD1 is a possible D gene (6 bases). V was pared by 2 bases and J by 3 bases, with 10 bases between. The CDR3 loop spans 14 amino acids. Germline V gives CDR1 SGHTA, CDR2 FQGNSA. In DNA form, the CDR3 reads TGTGCCAGCAGCTTAAACAGGGCAGACTATGGCTACACCTTC. Translating gives CASSLNRADYGYTF.